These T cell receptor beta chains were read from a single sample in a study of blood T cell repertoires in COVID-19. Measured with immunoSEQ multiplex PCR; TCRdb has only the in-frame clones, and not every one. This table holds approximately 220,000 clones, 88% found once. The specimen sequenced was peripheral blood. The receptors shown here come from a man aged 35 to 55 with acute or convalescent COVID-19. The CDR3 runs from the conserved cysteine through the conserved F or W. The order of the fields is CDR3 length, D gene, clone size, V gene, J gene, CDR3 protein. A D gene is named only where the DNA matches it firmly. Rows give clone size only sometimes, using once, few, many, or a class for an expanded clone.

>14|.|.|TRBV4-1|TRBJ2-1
CASSQQGTYNEQFF
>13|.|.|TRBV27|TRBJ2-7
CASSFDPGYEQYF
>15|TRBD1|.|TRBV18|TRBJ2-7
CASSPPGDSSYEQYF
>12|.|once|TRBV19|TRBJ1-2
CASSARGRGYTF
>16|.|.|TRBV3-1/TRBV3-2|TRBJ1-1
CASSQEVGHLNTEAFF
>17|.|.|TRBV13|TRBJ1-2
CASSLDARGTGIYGYTF
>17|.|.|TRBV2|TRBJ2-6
CASSNTPLLSGANVLTF
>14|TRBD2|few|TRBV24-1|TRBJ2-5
CATSDRGGRETQYF
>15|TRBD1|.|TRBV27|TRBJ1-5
CASSLRQGNNQPQHF
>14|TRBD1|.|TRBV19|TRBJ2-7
CASSANRGVHEQYF
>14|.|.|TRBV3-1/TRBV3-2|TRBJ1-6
CASSQEWANSPLHF
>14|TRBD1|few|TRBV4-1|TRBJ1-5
CASSPWTGDQPQHF
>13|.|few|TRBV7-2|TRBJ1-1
CASSIGQNTEAFF
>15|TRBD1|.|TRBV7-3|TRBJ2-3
CASSPGQGIGDTQYF
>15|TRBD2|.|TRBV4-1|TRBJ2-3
CASSQGGLESDTQYF
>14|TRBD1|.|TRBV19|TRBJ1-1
CASGKTGWEPEAFF
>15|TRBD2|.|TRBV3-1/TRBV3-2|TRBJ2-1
CASSLSSGVYNEQFF
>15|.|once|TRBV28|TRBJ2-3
CASSLLTGVSDTQYF
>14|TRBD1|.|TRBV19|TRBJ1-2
CASNPTGDLYGYTF
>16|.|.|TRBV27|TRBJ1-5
CAEPTPGRDSNQPQHF
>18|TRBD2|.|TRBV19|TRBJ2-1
CASSIAHRLAGLVDEQFF
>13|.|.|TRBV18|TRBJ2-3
CASSPLAENTQYF
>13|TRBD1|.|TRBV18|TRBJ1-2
CASSFGQGNGYTF
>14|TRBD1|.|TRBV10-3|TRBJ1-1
CAISEDRGRGEAFF
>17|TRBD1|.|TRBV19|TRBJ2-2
CAIKVAGGPLNTGELFF
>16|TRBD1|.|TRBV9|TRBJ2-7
CASSVGDGQAAYEQYF
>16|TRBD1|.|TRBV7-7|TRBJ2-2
CASSLVGTANTGELFF
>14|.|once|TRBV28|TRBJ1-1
CASSFRGARTEAFF
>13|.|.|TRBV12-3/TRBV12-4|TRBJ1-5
CASSYRENQPQHF
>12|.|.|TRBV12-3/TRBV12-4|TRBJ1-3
CASTHSGNTIYF